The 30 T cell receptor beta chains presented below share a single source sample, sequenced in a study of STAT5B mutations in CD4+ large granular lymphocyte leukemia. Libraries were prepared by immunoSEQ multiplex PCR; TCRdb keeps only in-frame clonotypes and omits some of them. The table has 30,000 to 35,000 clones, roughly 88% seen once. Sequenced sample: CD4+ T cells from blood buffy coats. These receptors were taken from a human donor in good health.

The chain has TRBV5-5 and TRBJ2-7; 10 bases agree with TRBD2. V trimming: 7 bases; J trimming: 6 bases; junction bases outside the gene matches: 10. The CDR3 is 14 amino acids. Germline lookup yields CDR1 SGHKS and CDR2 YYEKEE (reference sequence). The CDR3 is CASGGLAVGGEQYF. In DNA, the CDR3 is TGTGCCAGCGGAGGACTAGCGGTGGGGGGCGAGCAGTACTTC.

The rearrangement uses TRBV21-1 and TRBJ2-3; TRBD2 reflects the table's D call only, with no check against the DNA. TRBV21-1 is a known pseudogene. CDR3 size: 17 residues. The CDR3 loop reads CASSKAGSSDSTDTQYF. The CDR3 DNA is TGTGCCAGCAGCAAAGCAGGGTCTAGCGATAGCACAGATACGCAGTATTTT.

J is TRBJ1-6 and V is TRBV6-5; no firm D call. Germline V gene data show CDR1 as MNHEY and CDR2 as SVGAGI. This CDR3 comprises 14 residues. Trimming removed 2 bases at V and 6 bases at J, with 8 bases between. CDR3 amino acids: CASSYTAGNSPLHF. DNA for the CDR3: TGTGCCAGCAGTTACACGGCCGGTAATTCACCCCTCCACTTT.

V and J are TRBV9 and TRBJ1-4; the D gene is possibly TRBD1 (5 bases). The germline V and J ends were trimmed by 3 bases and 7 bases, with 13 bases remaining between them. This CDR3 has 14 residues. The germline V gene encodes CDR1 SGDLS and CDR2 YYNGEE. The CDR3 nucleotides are TGTGCCAGCAGCGCGGGGGGAGGGACTGAAAAACTGTTTTTT. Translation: CASSAGGGTEKLFF.

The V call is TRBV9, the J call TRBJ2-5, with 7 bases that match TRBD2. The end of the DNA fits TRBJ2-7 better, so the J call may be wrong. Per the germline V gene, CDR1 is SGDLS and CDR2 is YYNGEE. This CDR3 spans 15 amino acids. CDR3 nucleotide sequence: TGTGCCAGCAGCGTAGGAAGCGGGGCATCCTACGAGCAGTACTTC. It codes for CASSVGSGASYEQYF.

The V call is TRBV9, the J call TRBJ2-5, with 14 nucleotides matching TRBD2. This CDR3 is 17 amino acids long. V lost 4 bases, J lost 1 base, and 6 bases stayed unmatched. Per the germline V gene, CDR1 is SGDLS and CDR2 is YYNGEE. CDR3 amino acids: CASSQGTSGGFQETQYF. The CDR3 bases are TGTGCCAGCAGCCAAGGGACTAGCGGGGGTTTCCAAGAGACCCAGTACTTC.

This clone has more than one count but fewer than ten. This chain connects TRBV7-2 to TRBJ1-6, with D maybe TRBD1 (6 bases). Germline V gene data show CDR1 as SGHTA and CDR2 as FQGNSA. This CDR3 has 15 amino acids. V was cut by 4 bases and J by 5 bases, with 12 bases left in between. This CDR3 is CASSSGTGHNSPLHF. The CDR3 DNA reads TGTGCCAGCAGCTCGGGCACAGGGCATAATTCACCCCTCCACTTT.

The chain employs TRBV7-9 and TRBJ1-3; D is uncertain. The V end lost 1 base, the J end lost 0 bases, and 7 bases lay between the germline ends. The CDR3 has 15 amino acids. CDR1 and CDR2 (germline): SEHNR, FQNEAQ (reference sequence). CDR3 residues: CASSLGQSSGNTIYF. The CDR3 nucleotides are TGTGCCAGCAGCTTAGGGCAGAGCTCTGGAAACACCATATATTTT.

CDR3 DNA sequence: TGTGCCAGCAGCCCTAGCCTACGGGAGACGGGGGAGACCCAGTACTTC. Amino acids: CASSPSLRETGETQYF. This chain links TRBV7-8 with TRBJ2-5; possibly TRBD2 for D (6 bases). The CDR3 has 16 amino acids. Germline V gene lookup returns CDR1 SGHVS and CDR2 FQNEAQ. Trimming removed 5 bases from V and 5 bases from J, with 21 bases in between.

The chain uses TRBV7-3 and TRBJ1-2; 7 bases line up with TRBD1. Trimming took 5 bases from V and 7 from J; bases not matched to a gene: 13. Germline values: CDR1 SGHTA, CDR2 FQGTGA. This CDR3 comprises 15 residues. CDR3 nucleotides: TGTGCCAGCAGCCGGCTTGGGGAGGGGGCGGCTGGCTACACCTTC. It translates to CASSRLGEGAAGYTF.

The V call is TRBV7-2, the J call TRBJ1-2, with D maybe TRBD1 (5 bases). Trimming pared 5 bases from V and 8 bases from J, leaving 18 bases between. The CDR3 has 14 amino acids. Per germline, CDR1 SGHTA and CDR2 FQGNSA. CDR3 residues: CASSPTPDIPGYTF. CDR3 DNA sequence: TGTGCCAGCAGCCCTACCCCGGACATTCCGGGCTACACCTTC.

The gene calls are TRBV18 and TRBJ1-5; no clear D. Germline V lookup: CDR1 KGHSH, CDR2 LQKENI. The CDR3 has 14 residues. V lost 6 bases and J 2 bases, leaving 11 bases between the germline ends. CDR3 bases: TGTGCCAGCTCTACCTTGGAGGGCAATCAGCCCCAGCATTTT. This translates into CASSTLEGNQPQHF.

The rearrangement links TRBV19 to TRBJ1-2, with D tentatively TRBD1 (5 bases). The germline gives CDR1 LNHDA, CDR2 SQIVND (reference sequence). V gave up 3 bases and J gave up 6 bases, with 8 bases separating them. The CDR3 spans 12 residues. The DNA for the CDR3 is TGTGCCAGTAGTATCCCGGGGGATGGCTACACCTTC. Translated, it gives CASSIPGDGYTF.

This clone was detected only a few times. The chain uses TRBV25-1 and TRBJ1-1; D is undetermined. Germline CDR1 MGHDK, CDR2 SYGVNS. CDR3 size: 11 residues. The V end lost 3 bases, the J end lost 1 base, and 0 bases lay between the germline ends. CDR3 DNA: TGTGCCAGCAGTGAGAACACTGAAGCTTTCTTT. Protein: CASSENTEAFF.

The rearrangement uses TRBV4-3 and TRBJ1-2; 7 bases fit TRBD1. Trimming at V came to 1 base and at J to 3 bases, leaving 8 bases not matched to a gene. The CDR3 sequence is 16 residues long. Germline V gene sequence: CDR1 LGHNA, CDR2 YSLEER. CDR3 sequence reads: CASSQGGGGRDYGYTF. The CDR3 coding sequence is TGCGCCAGCAGCCAAGGGGGAGGGGGCAGGGACTATGGCTACACCTTC.

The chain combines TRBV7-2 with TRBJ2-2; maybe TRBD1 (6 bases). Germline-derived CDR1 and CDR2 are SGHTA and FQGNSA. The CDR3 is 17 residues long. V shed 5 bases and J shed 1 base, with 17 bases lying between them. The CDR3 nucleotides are TGTGCCAGCAGCCATAATATTGGACAGAAGAACACCGGGGAGCTGTTTTTT. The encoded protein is CASSHNIGQKNTGELFF.

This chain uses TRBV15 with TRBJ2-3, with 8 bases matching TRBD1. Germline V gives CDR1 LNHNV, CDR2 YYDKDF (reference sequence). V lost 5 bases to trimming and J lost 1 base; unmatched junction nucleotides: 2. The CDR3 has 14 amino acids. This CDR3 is CATSLQGGTDTQYF. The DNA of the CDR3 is TGTGCCACCAGCCTACAGGGGGGCACAGATACGCAGTATTTT.

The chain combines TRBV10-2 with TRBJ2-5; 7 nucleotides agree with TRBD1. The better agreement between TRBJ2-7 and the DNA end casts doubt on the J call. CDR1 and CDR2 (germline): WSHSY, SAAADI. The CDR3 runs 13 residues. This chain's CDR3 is CASGQVTTYEQYF. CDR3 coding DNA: TGCGCCAGCGGACAGGTCACCACCTACGAGCAGTACTTC.

The CDR3 spells CASSTRRQGDQETQYF. The CDR3, as DNA: TGTGCCAGTAGTACCAGGAGACAGGGAGACCAAGAGACCCAGTACTTC. The J gene is TRBJ2-5, the V gene TRBV19; TRBD1 matches at 7 bases. Germline V gene sequence: CDR1 LNHDA, CDR2 SQIVND (reference sequence). The V segment lost 4 bases and the J segment 0 bases; nucleotides outside the gene matches: 8. The CDR3 runs to 16 residues.

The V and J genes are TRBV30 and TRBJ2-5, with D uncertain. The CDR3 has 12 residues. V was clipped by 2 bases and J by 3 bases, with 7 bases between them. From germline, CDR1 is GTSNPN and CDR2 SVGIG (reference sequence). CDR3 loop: CAWSIGKETQYF. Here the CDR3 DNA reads TGTGCCTGGAGTATAGGGAAAGAGACCCAGTACTTC. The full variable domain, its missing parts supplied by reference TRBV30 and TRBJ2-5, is SQTIHQWPATLVQPVGSPLSLECTVEGTSNPNLYWYRQAAGRGLQLLFYSVGIGQISSEVPQNLSASRPQDRQFILSSKKLLLSDSGFYLCAWSIGKETQYFGPGTRLLVL.

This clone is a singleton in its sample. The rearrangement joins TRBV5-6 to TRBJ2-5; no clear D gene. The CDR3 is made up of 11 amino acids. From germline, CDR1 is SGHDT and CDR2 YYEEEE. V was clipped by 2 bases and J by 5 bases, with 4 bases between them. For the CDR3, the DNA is TGTGCCAGCAGCTTTGGGGAGACCCAGTACTTC. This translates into CASSFGETQYF. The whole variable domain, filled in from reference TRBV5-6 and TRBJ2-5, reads DAGVTQSPTHLIKTRGQQVTLRCSPKSGHDTVSWYQQALGQGPQFIFQYYEEEERQRGNFPDRFSGHQFPNYSSELNVNALLLGDSALYLCASSFGETQYFGPGTRLLVL.

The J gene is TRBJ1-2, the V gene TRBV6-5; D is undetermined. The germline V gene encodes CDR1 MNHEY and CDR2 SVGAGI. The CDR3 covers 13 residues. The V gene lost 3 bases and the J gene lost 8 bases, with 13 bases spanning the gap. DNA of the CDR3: TGTGCCAGCAGTTATTCGACTCTGGGGGGCTACACCTTC. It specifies CASSYSTLGGYTF.

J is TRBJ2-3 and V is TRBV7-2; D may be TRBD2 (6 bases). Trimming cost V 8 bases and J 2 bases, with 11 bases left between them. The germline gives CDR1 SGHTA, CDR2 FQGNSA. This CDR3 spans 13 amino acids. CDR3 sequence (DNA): TGTGCCAGCGGACTACCCCTCACAGATACGCAGTATTTT. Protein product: CASGLPLTDTQYF.

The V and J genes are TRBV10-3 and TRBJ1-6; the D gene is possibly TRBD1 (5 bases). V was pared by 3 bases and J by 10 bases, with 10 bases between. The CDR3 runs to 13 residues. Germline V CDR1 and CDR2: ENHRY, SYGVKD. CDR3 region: CAISDRESSPLHF. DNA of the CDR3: TGTGCCATCAGTGACAGGGAAAGCTCACCCCTCCACTTT.

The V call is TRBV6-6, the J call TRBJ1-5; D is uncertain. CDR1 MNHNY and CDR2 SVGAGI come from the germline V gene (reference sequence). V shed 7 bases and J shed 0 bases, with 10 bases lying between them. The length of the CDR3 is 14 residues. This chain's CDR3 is CASTVGLSNQPQHF. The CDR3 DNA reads TGTGCCAGCACCGTAGGGCTTAGCAATCAGCCCCAGCATTTT.

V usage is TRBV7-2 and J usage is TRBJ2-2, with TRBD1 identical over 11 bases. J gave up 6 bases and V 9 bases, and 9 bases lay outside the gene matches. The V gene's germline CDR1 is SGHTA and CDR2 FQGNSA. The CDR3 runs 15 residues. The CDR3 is CASYPGQGESGELFF. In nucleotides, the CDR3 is TGTGCCAGTTACCCGGGACAGGGGGAATCCGGGGAGCTGTTTTTT.

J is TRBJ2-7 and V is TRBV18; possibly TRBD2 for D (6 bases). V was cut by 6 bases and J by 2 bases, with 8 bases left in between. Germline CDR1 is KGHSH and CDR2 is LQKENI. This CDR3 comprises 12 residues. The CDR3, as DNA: TGTGCCAGCTCGGGGGGTACCTACGAGCAGTACTTC. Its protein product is CASSGGTYEQYF.

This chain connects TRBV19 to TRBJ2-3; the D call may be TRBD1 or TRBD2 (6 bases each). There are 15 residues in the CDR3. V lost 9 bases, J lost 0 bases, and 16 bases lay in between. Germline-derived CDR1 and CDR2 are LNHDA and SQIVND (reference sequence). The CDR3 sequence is CASRPPGASTDTQYF. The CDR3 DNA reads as TGTGCCAGCCGCCCGCCGGGGGCTAGCACAGATACGCAGTATTTT. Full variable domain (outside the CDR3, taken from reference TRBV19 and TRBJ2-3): DGGITQSPKYLFRKEGQNVTLSCEQNLNHDAMYWYRQDPGQGLRLIYYSQIVNDFQKGDIAEGYSVSREKKESFPLTVTSAQKNPTAFYLCASRPPGASTDTQYFGPGTRLTVL.

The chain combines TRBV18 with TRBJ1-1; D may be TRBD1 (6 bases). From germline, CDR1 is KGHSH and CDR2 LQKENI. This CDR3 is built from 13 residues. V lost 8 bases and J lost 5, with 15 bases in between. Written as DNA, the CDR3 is TGTGCCAGCCAAGAAACAGGGTGGACTGAAGCTTTCTTT. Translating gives CASQETGWTEAFF.

DNA for the CDR3: TGTGCCATCAGCCAGCAGAACTACGAGCAGTACTTC. Encoded protein: CAISQQNYEQYF. J is TRBJ2-5 and V is TRBV10-3; D remains unclear. The end of the DNA aligns better with TRBJ2-7, so the J call may be wrong. CDR3 length equals 12 residues. Germline V gives CDR1 ENHRY, CDR2 SYGVKD.